Sequencing of this T cell receptor (beta chain) was carried out in a study of shared clonotypes between healthy human individuals. This clone was seen only a few times. The CDR3 consists of 14 residues. Germline V lookup: CDR1 SQVTM, CDR2 ANQGSEA. V lost 5 bases, J lost 7 bases, and 11 bases stayed unmatched. Genomic DNA (from each subset) was split evenly across several immunoSEQ plates. Repertoires were generated with immunoSEQ multiplex PCR, while TCRdb's copy carries only in-frame clones and drops some. The data contain some 1 million clones, 75% of them singletons. The study drew its donors from healthy HIV-negative adults without recent acute infections or vaccinations.

The sample consisted of memory CD4+ T cells sorted from blood. Regarding subset: CD45RA-negative fraction. The receptor was isolated from a man between 18 and 35 years old in good health. This chain links TRBV29-1 with TRBJ1-3; TRBD1 aligns across 7 bases. CDR3 residues: CSVQGGGVRNTIYF. CDR3 DNA: TGCAGCGTTCAGGGAGGGGGCGTCAGGAACACCATATATTTT.